The 8 T cell receptor beta chains in this list originate from one sample, sequenced in a study of OX40 agonist ivuxolimab in advanced cancers. Library prep was done by the immunoSEQ multiplex PCR assay. TCRdb took this table from immuneACCESS and kept in-frame rearrangements with V and J called. Such tables lack part of the clones; where checked against another copy, unresolved V genes explain under half of the gap, and the rest is unexplained. A total of about 120,000 clones appear in this sample, just over 90% of them only once. Of the sample, approximately 0.15% falls within the top ten clones. The sequenced sample was CD4+ or CD8+ T cells sorted from blood, obtained in a trial of the OX40 agonist ivuxolimab. Receptors were obtained from an adult with an advanced solid tumor such as melanoma, head and neck, liver or kidney cancer.

The chain's CDR3 is CASSIGGRGSRLFVTEAFF. CDR3 nucleotide sequence: TGTGCCAGTAGTATAGGTGGCAGGGGGTCGCGGCTCTTCGTCACTGAAGCTTTCTTT. V and J are TRBV19 and TRBJ1-1, with 7 positions matching TRBD1. With 1 base clipped from V and 4 bases from J, the junction kept 18 bases outside the gene matches. This CDR3 has 19 residues. CDR1 is LNHDA, CDR2 SQIVND, per germline (reference sequence).

The chain employs TRBV19 and TRBJ1-5; D gene unclear. This CDR3 is 14 amino acids long. Trimming took off 5 bases at V and 4 bases at J, with 12 bases between the two ends. Germline V gives CDR1 LNHDA, CDR2 SQIVND (reference sequence). The CDR3: CASSPTGGNQPQHF. The CDR3 DNA reads TGTGCCAGTAGTCCCACGGGAGGTAATCAGCCCCAGCATTTT.

J is TRBJ2-1 and V is TRBV28; D may be TRBD1 (6 bases). Trimming took off 7 bases at V and 4 bases at J, with 23 bases between the two ends. This CDR3 is built from 17 residues. From germline, CDR1 is MDHEN and CDR2 SYDVKM. In nucleotides, the CDR3 is TGTGCCAGCATGGGGGCGGGCCGGTCGTGGGTTTACAATGAGCAGTTCTTC. Encoded protein: CASMGAGRSWVYNEQFF.

The V gene is TRBV6-1, the J gene TRBJ1-4; D remains unclear. The CDR3 contains 12 residues. CDR1 is MNHNS and CDR2 is SASEGT in the germline V gene. The V and J ends lost 2 bases and 7 bases respectively, with 5 bases between them. DNA for the CDR3: TGTGCCAGCAGTGAACGCTTTGAAAAACTGTTTTTT. Its protein is CASSERFEKLFF.

The chain carries TRBV6-1 and TRBJ2-5; D is unresolved. V lost 1 base and J lost 5, with 5 bases in between. This CDR3 contains 12 residues. CDR1 is MNHNS and CDR2 is SASEGT in the germline V gene. CDR3 protein: CASSEGVETQYF. The CDR3 nucleotides are TGTGCCAGCAGTGAAGGAGTGGAGACCCAGTACTTC.

Only one count was recorded for this clone. The chain combines TRBV30 with TRBJ1-4, with 7 bases lining up with TRBD1. This CDR3 has 16 residues. V shed 2 bases and J 8 bases; nucleotides not matched to a gene: 14. CDR1 is GTSNPN, CDR2 SVGIG, per germline (reference sequence). In DNA, the CDR3 is TGTGCCTGGAGTCCCCCCACCGGGACAGCGAGCGAAAAACTGTTTTTT. Its translation is CAWSPPTGTASEKLFF.

This clone was recorded once. V gene TRBV5-4 combines with J gene TRBJ1-1; a weak D match, TRBD1 (5 bases). The CDR3 is made up of 16 amino acids. V lost 0 bases and J 3 bases, leaving 15 bases between the germline ends. Per the germline V gene, CDR1 is SGHNT and CDR2 is YYREEE (reference sequence). CDR3 protein: CASSLASLGRYTEAFF. In DNA, the CDR3 is TGTGCCAGCAGCTTGGCATCCTTGGGGCGATACACTGAAGCTTTCTTT.

The chain couples TRBV7-2 to TRBJ2-7, with no clear D. Looked up from germline, CDR1 is SGHTA and CDR2 is FQGNSA. Trimming shortened V by 2 bases and J by 4 bases, and 12 bases separated the two germline ends. The CDR3 spans 14 residues. CDR3 nucleotide sequence: TGTGCCAGCAGCTTATCTCACTCAGCTTACGAGCAGTACTTC. It is translated as CASSLSHSAYEQYF.